Listed here are 14 T cell receptor beta chains from one sample, sequenced in a study of blood T cell repertoires in COVID-19. Clones were read by immunoSEQ multiplex PCR, and TCRdb kept only the in-frame ones, dropping some. Here the sample spans 200,000 to 250,000 clones, 80% to 90% being singletons. Sequenced sample: PBMCs or T cells enriched from blood (not recorded which). These receptor sequences come from a woman aged 40 to 55 with acute COVID-19.

The CDR3 reads CASSGGGSSYNSPLHF. Written as DNA, the CDR3 is TGCGCCAGCAGCGGCGGGGGCAGCTCCTATAATTCACCCCTCCACTTT. The rearrangement links TRBV5-1 to TRBJ1-6; a weak D match, TRBD1 (6 bases). Trimming left V 4 bases short and J 0 bases short, with 11 bases between. Germline CDR1 and CDR2: SGHRS and YFSETQ. The CDR3 is 16 amino acids.

The gene calls are TRBV5-1 and TRBJ2-3; D unresolved. The germline V and J ends were trimmed by 5 bases and 4 bases, with 17 bases remaining between them. The CDR3 length is 15 residues. The germline gives CDR1 SGHRS, CDR2 YFSETQ. CDR3 region: CASRPSWYVPDTQYF. CDR3 nucleotides: TGCGCCAGCAGGCCGAGTTGGTATGTGCCAGATACGCAGTATTTT. Full variable domain (outside the CDR3, taken from reference TRBV5-1 and TRBJ2-3): KAGVTQTPRYLIKTRGQQVTLSCSPISGHRSVSWYQQTPGQGLQFLFEYFSETQRNKGNFPGRFSGRQFSNSRSEMNVSTLELGDSALYLCASRPSWYVPDTQYFGPGTRLTVL.

The J gene is TRBJ2-1, the V gene TRBV6-1, with D tentatively TRBD2 (6 bases). The CDR3 extends over 15 amino acids. With 0 bases removed from V and 6 bases from J, the gap between germline ends came to 12 bases. Germline assignment: CDR1 MNHNS and CDR2 SASEGT. CDR3 region: CASSEAGTRLNEQFF. CDR3 DNA: TGTGCCAGCAGTGAAGCAGGGACTCGGCTCAATGAGCAGTTCTTC.

This rearrangement joins TRBV12-3 or TRBV12-4 to TRBJ1-2, with no clear D. This CDR3 has 13 amino acids. V was cut by 3 bases and J by 4 bases, with 9 bases left in between. CDR3 coding DNA: TGTGCCAGCAGTTTCTCACAGACCTATGGCTACACCTTC. It encodes CASSFSQTYGYTF.

A note on this clone: Other DNA sequences in the same sample also yield this CDR3. The V and J genes are TRBV30 and TRBJ1-1, with D perhaps matching TRBD1 (6 bases). The CDR3 runs to 12 residues. Germline assignment: CDR1 GTSNPN and CDR2 SVGIG (reference sequence). Trimming shortened V by 0 bases and J by 6 bases, and 8 bases separated the two germline ends. CDR3: CAWSVGGAEAFF. The DNA of the CDR3 is TGTGCCTGGAGTGTAGGGGGAGCTGAAGCTTTCTTT.

The chain carries TRBV9 and TRBJ2-1, with 9 positions matching TRBD1. The V and J ends lost 3 bases and 2 bases, in that order; junction bases with no gene match: 6. The CDR3 contains 16 residues. CDR1 and CDR2 (germline): SGDLS, YYNGEE. CDR3 DNA: TGTGCCAGCAGCGCGGAACGACAGGGGGCCTACAATGAGCAGTTCTTC. This codes for CASSAERQGAYNEQFF.

The chain uses TRBV9 and TRBJ2-1, with D perhaps TRBD1 (6 bases). V was shortened by 0 bases and J by 6 bases, with 13 bases between the two germline ends. Germline CDR1 and CDR2: SGDLS and YYNGEE. CDR3 length equals 15 residues. The CDR3, as DNA: TGTGCCAGCAGCGTAGGCGGCAGGGGAACCAATGAGCAGTTCTTC. It yields the protein CASSVGGRGTNEQFF.

The chain couples TRBV15 to TRBJ2-7; 11 nucleotides match TRBD1. The CDR3 length is 14 residues. Germline V gene lookup returns CDR1 LNHNV and CDR2 YYDKDF (reference sequence). J gave up 4 bases and V 4 bases, and 3 bases lay outside the gene matches. This CDR3 is CATSKGQGDYEQYV. DNA for the CDR3: TGTGCCACCAGCAAGGGACAGGGGGATTACGAGCAGTACGTC.

This chain uses TRBV6-2 or TRBV6-3 with TRBJ2-3; 16 bases map to TRBD2. V was clipped by 4 bases and J by 5 bases; unmatched bases: 9. Germline-derived CDR1 and CDR2 are MNHEY and SVGEGT. There are 18 residues in the CDR3. In DNA, the CDR3 is TGTGCCAGCAGTTCCTCCGGGACTAGCGGGGGGGTACGAGATACGCAGTATTTT. Protein: CASSSSGTSGGVRDTQYF.

This chain uses TRBV19 with TRBJ1-1; D is unresolved. V was cut by 1 base and J by 1 base, with 13 bases left in between. Germline loops: CDR1 LNHDA, CDR2 SQIVND (reference sequence). This CDR3 has 16 residues. The CDR3 DNA sequence: TGTGCCAGTAGTATAGTGCCCAAGAGCGCGAACACTGAAGCTTTCTTT. This gives the protein CASSIVPKSANTEAFF. Combining the CDR3 with reference TRBV19 and TRBJ1-1 gives the whole variable domain DGGITQSPKYLFRKEGQNVTLSCEQNLNHDAMYWYRQDPGQGLRLIYYSQIVNDFQKGDIAEGYSVSREKKESFPLTVTSAQKNPTAFYLCASSIVPKSANTEAFFGQGTRLTVV.

The chain couples TRBV4-2 to TRBJ2-3, with a tentative D call TRBD2 (7 bases). Trimming took 0 bases from V and 3 from J, leaving 13 bases between them. The CDR3 has 16 amino acids. Germline V gene sequence: CDR1 LGHNA, CDR2 YNFKEQ. CDR3 nucleotide sequence: TGTGCCAGCAGCCAAGAGGGCGGGGGCCTAACAGATACGCAGTATTTT. Protein: CASSQEGGGLTDTQYF.

V and J are TRBV3-1 (or the pseudogene TRBV3-2) and TRBJ2-3; 7 nucleotides line up with TRBD2. The V gene end was trimmed by 4 bases and the J gene end by 2 bases; junction bases not matched to a gene: 6. There are 15 residues in the CDR3. Germline CDR1 LGHDT, CDR2 YNNKEL (reference sequence). CDR3: CASSPQAGTTDTQYF. CDR3 DNA sequence: TGTGCCAGCAGCCCCCAAGCGGGGACCACAGATACGCAGTATTTT.

The chain employs TRBV5-5 and TRBJ2-1, with 7 bases aligning to TRBD1. With 8 bases clipped from V and 6 bases from J, the junction kept 14 bases outside the gene matches. CDR3 length equals 15 residues. CDR1 is SGHKS and CDR2 is YYEKEE in the germline V gene (reference sequence). CDR3 residues: CARRAGTETLNEQFF. DNA of the CDR3: TGTGCCAGAAGAGCCGGGACAGAGACTCTCAATGAGCAGTTCTTC.

The rearrangement links TRBV7-2 to TRBJ1-3, with 9 bases that match TRBD1. There are 17 residues in the CDR3. V dropped 5 bases and J dropped 0; count of bases not matched to a gene: 8. Germline CDR1 SGHTA, CDR2 FQGNSA. DNA of the CDR3: TGTGCCAGCAGCCCACAGGGGGCCCTCAGCTCTGGAAACACCATATATTTT. Translation gives CASSPQGALSSGNTIYF.